The 32 T cell receptor beta chains listed next were all sequenced from one sample in a study of neurological immune-mediated disorders. TCRdb called the 5' RACE reads again in MiXCR, with one record for every CDR3 protein. The data contain tens of thousands of distinct CDR3 sequences, approximately 4.4% of them singletons. The sample consisted of PBMCs. The origin of the receptors is a man aged 45-60 years with multiple sclerosis.

This clonotype occurred a few times. The rearrangement uses TRBV7-9 and TRBJ2-1; 14 positions agree with TRBD2. CDR3 length: 18 residues. The V segment lost 7 bases and the J segment 1 base; nucleotides outside the gene matches: 9. Germline lookup yields CDR1 SEHNR and CDR2 FQNEAQ (reference sequence). CDR3 in DNA: TGTGCCAGCATCCCGGGACTAGCGGGGGCTAGATCCTACAATGAGCAGTTCTTC. Amino acid sequence: CASIPGLAGARSYNEQFF.

This clonotype was seen at least ten times. This chain uses TRBV20-1 with TRBJ2-5, with 7 nucleotides matching TRBD1. CDR3 length equals 14 residues. The V gene's germline CDR1 is DFQATT and CDR2 SNEGSKA (reference sequence). V shed 8 bases and J 4 bases; nucleotides not matched to a gene: 13. CDR3 bases: TGCAGTCCAGGGGGTCGGCCCGAGGTAGAGACCCAGTACTTC. The encoded protein is CSPGGRPEVETQYF.

This clonotype was seen repeatedly, ten times or more. The chain has TRBV10-3 and TRBJ1-2; TRBD1 agrees at 7 bases. The CDR3 has 13 residues. The germline V gene encodes CDR1 ENHRY and CDR2 SYGVKD. V shed 2 bases, J shed 5 bases, and the junction held 2 bases outside the gene matches. Written as DNA, the CDR3 is TGTGCCATCAGTGAGACAGGGGTTTATGGCTACACCTTC. This gives the protein CAISETGVYGYTF.

A word on this clonotype: Just one base apart from a much larger clone, this may be a read error. The CDR3 sequence: CASSVGYEQYF. CDR3 DNA sequence: TGTGCCAGCAGTGTAGGTTACGAGCAGTACTTC. This sequence joins TRBV2 and TRBJ2-7; D not certain. Germline CDR1 reads SNHLY; CDR2 reads FYNNEI. V gave up 4 bases and J gave up 4 bases, with 5 bases separating them. The CDR3 covers 11 residues.

In this sample, this clonotype turned up many times. The gene calls are TRBV4-1 and TRBJ1-5; tentatively, D is TRBD1 (5 bases). Trimming took off 0 bases at V and 5 bases at J, with 11 bases between the two ends. The CDR3 covers 15 residues. Germline CDR1 is MGHRA and CDR2 is YSYEKL. The CDR3 loop is CASSQDTGVYQPQHF. The CDR3 bases are TGCGCCAGCAGCCAAGATACAGGTGTGTATCAGCCCCAGCATTTT.

This clonotype has a count of ten or more. This chain links TRBV4-1 with TRBJ2-7; D possibly corresponds to TRBD2 (6 bases). Between the trimmed V and J ends, which lost 4 bases and 3 bases, there was a span of 10 bases. The length of the CDR3 is 13 residues. Germline CDR1 is MGHRA and CDR2 is YSYEKL. CDR3 in DNA: TGCGCCAGCAGCCCCCCGGGGGTCTACGAGCAGTACTTC. It encodes CASSPPGVYEQYF.

The sample holds many counts of this clonotype. The chain has TRBV6-6 and TRBJ1-4; 7 bases are a match to TRBD1. This CDR3 is 15 amino acids long. After removal of 6 bases from V and 7 bases from J, the junction contained 11 bases not matched to a gene. Germline CDR1 reads MNHNY; CDR2 reads SVGAGI (reference sequence). In nucleotides, the CDR3 is TGTGCCAGCAGCCCCCATGAGGGGGCGCGTGAAAAACTGTTTTTT. Its translation is CASSPHEGAREKLFF.

This clonotype came up many times. V and J are TRBV20-1 and TRBJ1-5; the D gene is possibly TRBD1 (6 bases). The CDR3 is 14 residues long. Germline-derived CDR1 and CDR2 are DFQATT and SNEGSKA (reference sequence). This CDR3 reads CSVTGLESNQPQHF. CDR3 DNA: TGCAGCGTAACAGGGCTGGAAAGCAATCAGCCCCAGCATTTT.

Ten or more counts support this clonotype. The chain uses TRBV29-1 and TRBJ2-7; 8 positions agree with TRBD1. Germline V gives CDR1 SQVTM, CDR2 ANQGSEA. The CDR3 is made up of 13 amino acids. J lost 6 bases, V lost 3 bases, and 7 bases had no gene match. CDR3 loop: CSVDGTGQGEQYF. CDR3 nucleotides: TGCAGCGTTGACGGGACAGGCCAAGGCGAGCAGTACTTC.

In this sample, this clonotype turned up many times. The CDR3 DNA sequence: TGCAGTGGCTTTGGAGGGCAAGCCTACGAGCAGTACTTC. Protein product: CSGFGGQAYEQYF. The V gene is TRBV20-1, the J gene TRBJ2-7, with D perhaps matching TRBD2 (6 bases). The CDR3 totals 13 residues. Germline-derived CDR1 and CDR2 are DFQATT and SNEGSKA (reference sequence). Between the trimmed V and J ends, which lost 7 bases and 2 bases, there was a span of 15 bases.

This clonotype has at least ten counts. The V call is TRBV12-3 or TRBV12-4, the J call TRBJ1-3; D call uncertain. Trimming stripped 4 bases from V and 0 bases from J, with 10 bases between. This CDR3 contains 15 residues. As DNA, the CDR3 is TGTGCCAGCAGTTGGCGGAGAGACTCTGGAAACACCATATATTTT. Amino acids: CASSWRRDSGNTIYF.

Many counts were recorded for this clonotype. The V gene is TRBV5-1, the J gene TRBJ1-3; D perhaps matches TRBD1 (5 bases). The CDR3 is 16 amino acids. Trimming cost V 0 bases and J 1 base, with 11 bases left between them. Per germline, CDR1 SGHRS and CDR2 YFSETQ. CDR3 sequence reads: CASSLEYGASGNTIYF. The CDR3 bases are TGCGCCAGCAGCTTGGAGTACGGGGCTTCTGGAAACACCATATATTTT.

This clonotype appeared many times. The J gene is TRBJ2-5, the V gene TRBV11-2, with 12 positions matching TRBD2. The CDR3 totals 16 residues. CDR1 is SGHAT, CDR2 FQNNGV, per germline. The J segment lost 1 base and the V segment lost 5 bases, leaving 5 bases of the junction unmatched. The CDR3 sequence: CASSLMTSGSQETQYF. In DNA, the CDR3 is TGTGCCAGCAGCCTGATGACTAGCGGGAGCCAAGAGACCCAGTACTTC.

Many counts were recorded for this clonotype. The chain employs TRBV28 and TRBJ2-3; TRBD1 matches at 7 bases. The length of the CDR3 is 15 residues. Per germline, CDR1 MDHEN and CDR2 SYDVKM. The V segment lost 4 bases and the J segment 2 bases; nucleotides outside the gene matches: 6. DNA for the CDR3: TGTGCCAGCAGTTCCGGGACAGAAAACACAGATACGCAGTATTTT. Protein: CASSSGTENTDTQYF.

CDR3 bases: TGCGCCAGCAGCTGGGACATAAGCTCCTACAATGAGCAGTTCTTC. Protein sequence: CASSWDISSYNEQFF. This chain links TRBV5-1 with TRBJ2-1, with D tentatively TRBD1 (6 bases). With 3 bases removed from V and 0 bases from J, the gap between germline ends came to 10 bases. Germline lookup yields CDR1 SGHRS and CDR2 YFSETQ. CDR3 length equals 15 residues.

This clonotype was detected many times. As DNA, the CDR3 is TGCAGTGCTAGAGAGGGGATTCGGAGCTACGAGCAGTACTTC. Protein: CSAREGIRSYEQYF. The V gene is TRBV20-1, the J gene TRBJ2-7, with D unresolved. Trimming took off 0 bases at V and 3 bases at J, with 12 bases between the two ends. Germline values: CDR1 DFQATT, CDR2 SNEGSKA (reference sequence). This CDR3 has 14 residues.

In this sample, this clonotype turned up a few times. A read error may produce the germline difference seen at one junction end. The chain is built from TRBV5-1 and TRBJ1-5; the match to TRBD1 covers 7 bases. Germline assignment: CDR1 SGHRS and CDR2 YFSETQ. The CDR3 has 15 residues. The CDR3 nucleotides are TGCGCCAGCAGCAAGACCACAGGGGCGGGTCAGCCCCAGAATTTT. It translates to CASSKTTGAGQPQNF. The full variable domain, its missing parts supplied by reference TRBV5-1 and TRBJ1-5, is KAGVTQTPRYLIKTRGQQVTLSCSPISGHRSVSWYQQTPGQGLQFLFEYFSETQRNKGNFPGRFSGRQFSNSRSEMNVSTLELGDSALYLCASSKTTGAGQPQNFGDGTRLSIL.

The sample holds many counts of this clonotype. The chain employs TRBV7-9 and TRBJ2-3, with 9 bases that match TRBD2. This CDR3 has 17 residues. Germline CDR1 reads SEHNR; CDR2 reads FQNEAQ (reference sequence). Losses at the gene ends were 2 bases for V and 2 bases for J; bases not matched to a gene: 8. CDR3 sequence (DNA): TGTGCCAGCAGCTTAAAAAAAGCGGGAGGCTTCACAGATACGCAGTATTTT. Amino acid sequence: CASSLKKAGGFTDTQYF.

This clonotype was recorded many times. This chain links TRBV5-1 with TRBJ1-1; D is perhaps TRBD1 (6 bases). Germline-derived CDR1 and CDR2 are SGHRS and YFSETQ. This CDR3 contains 15 residues. V lost 3 bases and J 4 bases, leaving 16 bases between the germline ends. This CDR3 is CASSSRSSGATEAFF. In DNA, the CDR3 is TGCGCCAGCAGCTCCCGGTCCTCAGGGGCCACTGAAGCTTTCTTT.

In its sample, this clonotype was seen once. One end of the junction fails to match germline, which may point to a read error. The chain combines TRBV28 with TRBJ1-6; D might be TRBD1 (6 bases). Germline V gives CDR1 MDHEN, CDR2 SYDVKM. The CDR3 length is 17 residues. The CDR3: CASSSGAAGGRNSPLNF. The CDR3 nucleotides are TGTGCCAGCAGTTCGGGGGCGGCAGGCGGCAGGAATTCACCCCTCAACTTT.

In its sample, this clonotype was seen many times. The genes are TRBV10-3 and TRBJ1-1; TRBD1 agrees at 8 bases. Trimming at V came to 2 bases and at J to 1 base, leaving 0 bases not matched to a gene. CDR1 ENHRY and CDR2 SYGVKD come from the germline V gene. This CDR3 has 14 residues. CDR3 amino acids: CAISEGQGNTEAFF. Written as DNA, the CDR3 is TGTGCCATCAGTGAGGGACAGGGGAACACTGAAGCTTTCTTT.

The CDR3 region is CASSLEEADYEQYF. As DNA, the CDR3 is TGTGCCAGCAGCTTAGAAGAGGCCGACTACGAGCAGTACTTC. The chain employs TRBV11-3 and TRBJ2-7; D gene uncertain. Trimming removed 0 bases at V and 3 bases at J, with 9 bases between. CDR1 is SGHNT and CDR2 is YENEEA in the germline V gene. The CDR3 runs to 14 residues.

This clonotype occurred once. The gene calls are TRBV10-3 and TRBJ2-3; possibly TRBD2 for D (6 bases). Between the trimmed V and J ends, which lost 0 bases and 2 bases, there was a span of 9 bases. CDR3 length equals 15 residues. Germline loops: CDR1 ENHRY, CDR2 SYGVKD. The CDR3 is CAISESSGPTDTQYF. The CDR3 bases are TGTGCCATCAGTGAGTCGAGCGGGCCCACAGATACGCAGTATTTT.

This clonotype appeared many times. The chain links TRBV28 to TRBJ2-7; D is undetermined. The V end lost 10 bases, the J end lost 3 bases, and 13 bases lay between the germline ends. Germline V gene lookup returns CDR1 MDHEN and CDR2 SYDVKM. CDR3 length: 12 residues. CDR3 sequence reads: CATFDTLYEQYF. CDR3 DNA: TGTGCCACCTTCGACACTCTCTACGAGCAGTACTTC.

This clonotype was observed many times. V usage is TRBV7-2 and J usage is TRBJ2-2; D gene unclear. Per the germline V gene, CDR1 is SGHTA and CDR2 is FQGNSA. CDR3 length: 14 amino acids. Deletions cut 3 bases from V and 0 bases from J, with 5 bases between. Here the CDR3 DNA reads TGTGCCAGCAGCTTCCTCTCGAACACCGGGGAGCTGTTTTTT. Residues: CASSFLSNTGELFF.

This clonotype was counted a few times. At one end, the junction sequence differs from germline, possibly due to a read error. This rearrangement joins TRBV20-1 to TRBJ2-1; the D is unclear. Germline-derived CDR1 and CDR2 are DFQATT and SNEGSKA (reference sequence). The CDR3 runs 16 residues. The CDR3 sequence is CSARPSDGYSYNEHFF. The CDR3 coding sequence is TGCAGTGCTAGACCGTCGGACGGTTACTCCTACAATGAGCATTTCTTC.

This clonotype was counted at least ten times. The rearrangement links TRBV12-3 or TRBV12-4 to TRBJ1-6; 8 bases fit TRBD1. The CDR3 sequence is 16 residues long. J gave up 7 bases and V 5 bases, and 10 bases lay outside the gene matches. CDR3 sequence reads: CASSPRQGSKNSPLHF. The CDR3, as DNA: TGTGCCAGCAGTCCCCGACAGGGGTCGAAGAATTCACCCCTCCACTTT.

This clonotype was counted ten times or more. The chain couples TRBV12-3 or TRBV12-4 to TRBJ1-5; D not certain. This CDR3 spans 12 amino acids. Trimming left V 1 base short and J 11 bases short, with 9 bases between. CDR3 nucleotides: TGTGCCAGCAGTTTAGGTCCGCGAGCCCAGCATTTT. It yields the protein CASSLGPRAQHF.

This clonotype occurred many times. V usage is TRBV14 and J usage is TRBJ2-2; 11 positions agree with TRBD1. V was pared by 3 bases and J by 6 bases, with 6 bases of the junction left unmatched. CDR3 length equals 16 residues. Looked up from germline, CDR1 is SGHDN and CDR2 is FVKESK. The DNA of the CDR3 is TGTGCCAGCAGCCACCGGACAGGGGGCGCCTCCGGGGAGCTGTTTTTT. This gives the protein CASSHRTGGASGELFF.

This clonotype has a count of ten or more. The V and J genes are TRBV10-3 and TRBJ2-3, with 7 positions matching TRBD2. J lost 3 bases, V lost 4 bases, and 4 bases had no gene match. CDR1 ENHRY and CDR2 SYGVKD come from the germline V gene. The CDR3 length is 14 residues. CDR3 in amino acids: CAISGAGSTDTQYF. In DNA, the CDR3 is TGTGCCATCAGTGGAGCGGGAAGTACAGATACGCAGTATTTT.

This clonotype was observed a handful of times. V is TRBV18 and J is TRBJ1-1; unclear D gene. Germline loops: CDR1 KGHSH, CDR2 LQKENI. The CDR3 runs to 13 residues. Trimming cost V 1 base and J 7 bases, with 10 bases left between them. The CDR3 here is CASSPHHDGEAFF. Here the CDR3 DNA reads TGTGCCAGCTCACCACACCATGACGGTGAAGCTTTCTTT.

This clonotype has at least ten counts. The V gene is TRBV20-1, the J gene TRBJ2-3; 11 bases fit TRBD2. V gave up 0 bases and J gave up 2 bases; unmatched junction bases: 4. This CDR3 contains 16 residues. Germline V CDR1 and CDR2: DFQATT, SNEGSKA (reference sequence). This CDR3 reads CSARDLLAGATDTQYF. The CDR3 DNA follows: TGCAGTGCTAGAGATTTACTAGCGGGGGCCACAGATACGCAGTATTTT.